A single sample is the source of the 8 T cell receptor beta chains below, sequenced in a study of shared clonotypes between healthy human individuals. Assay used: immunoSEQ multiplex PCR; TCRdb lists only in-frame clones, some missing. The data show more than 600,000 clones, approximately 90% seen once. Selected positively for CCR7 and CD45RO-negative, naive CD8 cells excluded terminally differentiated effector memory CD45RA+ cells. The specimen sequenced was naive CD8+ T cells sorted from blood. The receptor source for this set is a man aged 30 to 45 in good health.

The rearrangement joins TRBV2 to TRBJ2-7, with TRBD1 identical over 7 bases. The germline gives CDR1 SNHLY, CDR2 FYNNEI. The CDR3 length is 14 residues. V dropped 7 bases and J dropped 4; count of bases not matched to a gene: 10. The CDR3 DNA reads TGTGCCAGCACCGGGGACAGTCCAGCATACGAGCAGTACTTC. Amino acid sequence: CASTGDSPAYEQYF.

This sequence joins TRBV7-9 and TRBJ2-1; D remains unclear. V was shortened by 6 bases and J by 0 bases, with 6 bases between the two germline ends. This CDR3 spans 13 amino acids. Per germline, CDR1 SEHNR and CDR2 FQNEAQ (reference sequence). CDR3 in DNA: TGTGCCAGCAGTCAGGTCTCCTACAATGAGCAGTTCTTC. Translated: CASSQVSYNEQFF.

This chain uses TRBV27 with TRBJ2-7, with 8 bases fitting TRBD2. The CDR3 covers 14 residues. The germline CDR1 and CDR2 sequences are MNHEY and SMNVEV (reference sequence). V gave up 5 bases and J gave up 5 bases; unmatched junction bases: 8. CDR3 protein: CASSPGTRWHEQYF. The CDR3 nucleotides read TGTGCCAGCAGTCCTGGGACTAGATGGCACGAGCAGTACTTC.

The chain has TRBV5-1 and TRBJ2-3, with D possibly matching TRBD2 (5 bases). Germline V gene sequence: CDR1 SGHRS, CDR2 YFSETQ. The CDR3 runs 15 residues. Trimming took off 1 base at V and 5 bases at J, with 14 bases between the two ends. The CDR3 spells CASSLINSAGDTQYF. In DNA, the CDR3 is TGCGCCAGCAGCTTGATTAATTCGGCGGGAGATACGCAGTATTTT.

CDR3 DNA: TGTGCCAGCAGCCAAGATGAGACTAGCGGGTACAATGAGCAGTTCTTC. Translation gives CASSQDETSGYNEQFF. The chain couples TRBV11-2 to TRBJ2-1; the match to TRBD2 covers 10 bases. Germline V gene lookup returns CDR1 SGHAT and CDR2 FQNNGV. Trimming took 5 bases from V and 4 from J; bases not matched to a gene: 8. This CDR3 region has 16 residues.

This clone has a single count. The chain carries TRBV7-2 and TRBJ2-7; D gene uncertain. This CDR3 comprises 14 residues. The V gene lost 1 base and the J gene lost 1 base, with 8 bases spanning the gap. Germline V gene lookup returns CDR1 SGHTA and CDR2 FQGNSA. The CDR3 region is CASSLETDSYEQYF. For the CDR3, the DNA is TGTGCCAGCAGCTTAGAAACGGATTCCTACGAGCAGTACTTC.

The V gene is TRBV7-9, the J gene TRBJ1-1; 7 bases line up with TRBD1. The CDR3 spans 13 residues. Germline V gene lookup returns CDR1 SEHNR and CDR2 FQNEAQ (reference sequence). J was trimmed by 7 bases and V by 6 bases; bases with no gene match: 8. Written as DNA, the CDR3 is TGTGCCAGCAGTCCACAGGGGAGTAATGAAGCTTTCTTT. Translation gives CASSPQGSNEAFF.

The chain links TRBV5-4 to TRBJ2-7; D unclear. The CDR3 sequence is 13 residues long. Germline V gene sequence: CDR1 SGHNT, CDR2 YYREEE (reference sequence). Between the trimmed V and J ends, which lost 4 bases and 2 bases, there was a span of 10 bases. The CDR3 spells CASSHEVAYEQYF. The CDR3 DNA follows: TGTGCCAGCAGCCACGAAGTGGCCTACGAGCAGTACTTC.